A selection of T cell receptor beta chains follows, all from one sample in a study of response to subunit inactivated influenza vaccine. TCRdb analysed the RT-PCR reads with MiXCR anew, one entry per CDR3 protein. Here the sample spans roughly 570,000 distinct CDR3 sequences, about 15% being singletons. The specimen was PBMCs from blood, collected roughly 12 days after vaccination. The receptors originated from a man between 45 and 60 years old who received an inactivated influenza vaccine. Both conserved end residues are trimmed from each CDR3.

CDR3: ASSHEGGPTYEQY
V: TRBV14
J: TRBJ2-7

CDR3: AISVNTGELF
V: TRBV10-3
J: TRBJ2-2

CDR3: ASSGDSASTDTQY
V: TRBV7-2
J: TRBJ2-3

CDR3: SAAPAGRYEQY
V: TRBV20-1
J: TRBJ2-7

CDR3: ASSAAGTGWETQY
V: TRBV25-1
J: TRBJ2-5

CDR3: SAVIRGEGEKLF
V: TRBV20-1
J: TRBJ1-4

CDR3: ASSQSQGSGNTIY
V: TRBV4-3
J: TRBJ1-3

CDR3: ASQRGYEQY
V: TRBV2
J: TRBJ2-7

CDR3: ATSREVDAGELF
V: TRBV15
J: TRBJ2-2

CDR3: AAGQGGTDTQY
V: TRBV2
J: TRBJ2-3